This is a list of T cell receptor beta chains from one sample in a study of identical twins. TCRdb reanalysed the 5' RACE reads using MiXCR and keeps one entry per CDR3 protein. The sample includes about 790,000 distinct CDR3 sequences, around a sixth of them seen just once. These data also featured in a second study, about T cells expressing NK-cell markers.

The source material was PBMCs. All receptors come from a woman aged 18-30 years in good health. Each CDR3 is given with its conserved first and last residue. D genes are given only for firm matches. Some rows have no size entry. The others give once, few or many, or a class for an expanded clone.

clone_size,j_call,d_call,v_call,cdr3_aa,cdr3_nt
many,TRBJ2-7,TRBD1,TRBV5-5,CASSLGLGQVPLQYF,TGTGCCAGCAGCTTGGGTCTGGGACAGGTTCCTTTACAGTACTTC
few,TRBJ1-5,.,TRBV20-1,CSARGRSGARGQPQHF,TGCAGTGCTAGAGGGAGGAGCGGGGCGAGGGGTCAGCCCCAGCATTTT
.,TRBJ2-3,.,TRBV7-9,CASSPPESRRAREYF,TGTGCCAGCAGCCCTCCCGAGAGTAGGCGGGCGAGAGAGTATTTT
few,TRBJ2-3,TRBD2,TRBV20-1,CSLTSGSTDTQYF,TGCAGCTTGACTAGCGGGAGCACAGATACGCAGTATTTT
few,TRBJ2-2,TRBD2,TRBV5-6,CASSTTSGGPGELFF,TGTGCCAGCAGCACCACTAGCGGGGGACCCGGGGAGCTGTTTTTT
once,TRBJ2-3,TRBD2,TRBV9,CASATSGTLDTQYF,TGTGCCAGCGCTACTAGCGGGACTTTAGATACGCAGTATTTT
.,TRBJ2-2,.,TRBV7-9,CASSQEAATGELFF,TGTGCCAGCAGCCAAGAGGCGGCCACCGGGGAGCTGTTTTTT
.,TRBJ1-3,.,TRBV11-3,CASSLDGLSGNTIYF,TGTGCCAGCAGCTTAGACGGATTGTCGGGAAACACCATATATTTT
few,TRBJ1-4,.,TRBV7-7,CASSLGGTGGEKLFF,TGTGCTAGCAGCTTAGGAGGAACAGGAGGGGAAAAACTGTTTTTT
.,TRBJ1-2,TRBD1,TRBV5-5,CASSLGQGAGYGYTF,TGTGCCAGCAGCTTGGGTCAGGGGGCTGGCTATGGCTACACCTTC
few,TRBJ2-7,TRBD1,TRBV5-5,CASSGLRGQGSNEQYF,TGTGCCAGCAGCGGCCTTAGGGGACAGGGTAGCAACGAGCAGTACTTC
.,TRBJ2-1,TRBD2,TRBV6-2/TRBV6-3,CATRTSGSYEQFF,TGTGCCACGAGGACTAGCGGGAGCTATGAGCAGTTCTTC
few,TRBJ2-7,TRBD1,TRBV7-9,CASSPRAGTDEQYF,TGTGCCAGCAGCCCGAGGGCCGGGACAGACGAGCAGTACTTC
.,TRBJ1-5,.,TRBV28,CASSLRVIYQPQHF,TGTGCCAGCAGCCTCCGTGTCATTTATCAGCCCCAGCATTTT
few,TRBJ2-1,TRBD2,TRBV5-1,CASSIGTTSYNEQFF,TGCGCCAGCAGCATAGGGACTACGAGCTATAATGAGCAGTTCTTC
few,TRBJ2-6,.,TRBV5-1,CASSGGQPGANVLTF,TGCGCCAGCAGCGGGGGACAACCTGGGGCCAACGTCCTGACTTTC
.,TRBJ2-1,.,TRBV7-2,CASSFSIIEQFF,TGTGCCAGCAGCTTCTCGATAATCGAGCAGTTCTTC
.,TRBJ2-7,.,TRBV5-6,CASSFPTQQSEQYF,TGTGCCAGCAGCTTCCCCACCCAACAGTCCGAGCAGTACTTC
many,TRBJ1-5,.,TRBV12-3/TRBV12-4,CASSFGGSQHF,TGTGCCAGCAGTTTTGGGGGATCCCAGCATTTT
few,TRBJ1-6,.,TRBV7-8,CASSQTRTYNSPLHF,TGTGCCAGCAGCCAGACCAGGACTTATAATTCACCCCTCCACTTT
few,TRBJ2-3,.,TRBV15,CATSRDTSRGDTQYF,TGTGCCACCAGCAGGGACACTAGTCGAGGAGATACGCAGTATTTT
few,TRBJ2-1,.,TRBV12-3/TRBV12-4,CASTFPPSGSEQFF,TGTGCCAGCACCTTCCCTCCCAGCGGATCTGAGCAGTTCTTC
few,TRBJ2-7,.,TRBV20-1,CSARRRNYEQYF,TGCAGTGCCAGAAGGAGGAACTACGAGCAGTACTTC
.,TRBJ2-5,TRBD2,TRBV20-1,CSAETSGGWYQETQYF,TGCAGTGCTGAAACTAGCGGGGGGTGGTACCAAGAGACCCAGTACTTC
few,TRBJ1-1,.,TRBV7-9,CASSPPAPWNTEAFF,TGTGCCAGCAGCCCGCCGGCCCCATGGAACACTGAAGCTTTCTTT
few,TRBJ2-1,.,TRBV7-9,CASSLGGGPMNEQFF,TGTGCCAGCAGCTTAGGGGGAGGCCCCATGAATGAGCAGTTCTTC
.,TRBJ1-5,.,TRBV12-3/TRBV12-4,CASSPFRHSNQPQHF,TGTGCCAGCAGTCCTTTCAGACATAGCAATCAGCCCCAGCATTTT